One sample yielded the 21 T cell receptor beta chains listed below, sequenced in a study of blood T cell repertoires in COVID-19. Method: immunoSEQ multiplex PCR; TCRdb's copy keeps in-frame clones and lacks some. The sample includes a few hundred thousand clones, roughly four fifths of them seen just once. The sample was PBMCs or T cells enriched from blood (not recorded which). These TCRs come from a woman aged 50 to 60 who had recovered from COVID-19.

The chain uses TRBV3-1 (or the pseudogene TRBV3-2) and TRBJ2-1; D perhaps matches TRBD2 (6 bases). V was trimmed by 1 base and J by 1 base, leaving 11 bases between them. The CDR3 is 16 residues long. Per germline, CDR1 LGHDT and CDR2 YNNKEL (reference sequence). The CDR3 DNA sequence: TGTGCCAGCAGCCAAGCTGGACGGGGGTCCTACAATGAGCAGTTCTTC. Its protein product is CASSQAGRGSYNEQFF.

On this clone itself: Since no conserved phenylalanine or tryptophan closes the CDR3, a read error is the likely cause. No DNA is shown, since the ends of the CDR3 on it are uncertain; the CDR3 is the one TCRdb lists. The V and J genes are TRBV5-1 and TRBJ1-1. CDR1 is SGHRS and CDR2 is YFSETQ in the germline V gene. With termini counted, the CDR3 has 10 amino acids. CDR3 loop: CASSLGWDDY.

The V call is TRBV7-2, the J call TRBJ1-1; no clear D gene. Looked up from germline, CDR1 is SGHTA and CDR2 is FQGNSA. The CDR3 extends over 14 amino acids. The V end lost 8 bases, the J end lost 4 bases, and 17 bases lay between the germline ends. CDR3 protein: CASLFGGKGTEAFF. The CDR3 region has the DNA TGTGCCAGCCTATTCGGAGGAAAAGGCACTGAAGCTTTCTTT.

The chain recombines TRBV6-5 with TRBJ2-5; perhaps TRBD2 as D (6 bases). This CDR3 contains 16 residues. Germline V gene sequence: CDR1 MNHEY, CDR2 SVGAGI. V dropped 0 bases and J dropped 2 bases, with 13 bases sitting between them. In DNA, the CDR3 is TGTGCCAGCAGTTACTCGGGGTCTAGCGCTCAAGAGACCCAGTACTTC. This gives the protein CASSYSGSSAQETQYF.

The rearrangement joins TRBV13 to TRBJ2-1, with D tentatively TRBD2 (6 bases). Germline V CDR1 and CDR2: PRHDT, FYEKMQ (reference sequence). The CDR3 is 16 amino acids. V shed 6 bases and J shed 8 bases, with 23 bases lying between them. The CDR3 bases are TGTGCCAGCAGGTTGGGACTCAGACAGCCGGGGGATGAGCAGTTCTTC. Protein product: CASRLGLRQPGDEQFF.

J is TRBJ1-2 and V is TRBV5-1; TRBD1 aligns across 7 bases. Germline CDR1 SGHRS, CDR2 YFSETQ. The ends lost 2 bases at V and 3 bases at J; junction bases unmatched: 1. The CDR3 extends over 13 amino acids. The CDR3 sequence is CASSFTGDYGYTF. CDR3 in DNA: TGCGCCAGCAGCTTTACAGGGGACTATGGCTACACCTTC.

The chain uses TRBV5-1 and TRBJ1-1, with D uncertain. Trimming shortened V by 4 bases and J by 1 base, and 5 bases separated the two germline ends. Looked up from germline, CDR1 is SGHRS and CDR2 is YFSETQ. CDR3 length: 12 residues. CDR3 amino acids: CASSEGNTEAFF. CDR3 nucleotides: TGCGCCAGCAGCGAGGGGAACACTGAAGCTTTCTTT.

The chain employs TRBV19 and TRBJ1-5; D is ambiguous. Looked up from germline, CDR1 is LNHDA and CDR2 is SQIVND (reference sequence). Between the trimmed V and J ends, which lost 1 base and 0 bases, there was a span of 10 bases. CDR3 length: 16 amino acids. CDR3 sequence reads: CASSIGGKHSNQPQHF. CDR3 bases: TGTGCCAGTAGTATAGGCGGGAAACATAGCAATCAGCCCCAGCATTTT.

As concerns this clone: The identical CDR3 is also encoded by other nucleotide sequences in the sample. V and J are TRBV5-5 and TRBJ1-2; 9 bases agree with TRBD1. The CDR3 covers 14 residues. With V trimmed by 4 bases and J by 2 bases, 3 bases remained unmatched. The germline V gene encodes CDR1 SGHKS and CDR2 YYEKEE (reference sequence). CDR3 DNA sequence: TGTGCCAGCAGCCCGGGGACAGGGAACTATGGCTACACCTTC. Translation: CASSPGTGNYGYTF.

Remarks on this clone: Other DNA sequences within the sample encode an identical CDR3. The chain links TRBV12-3 or TRBV12-4 to TRBJ2-7; D is perhaps TRBD2 (5 bases). V lost 2 bases to trimming and J lost 3 bases, with 5 bases between them. The CDR3 has 12 residues. The CDR3 here is CASSLRGYEQYF. The DNA of the CDR3 is TGTGCCAGCAGTTTACGGGGCTACGAGCAGTACTTC.

The V gene is TRBV3-1 (or the pseudogene TRBV3-2), the J gene TRBJ2-1, with 9 nucleotides matching TRBD1. The V segment lost 1 base and the J segment 8 bases; nucleotides outside the gene matches: 3. The CDR3 sequence is 14 residues long. In germline, CDR1 is LGHDT, CDR2 YNNKEL (reference sequence). CDR3 residues: CASSQGTGVYEQFF. CDR3 bases: TGTGCCAGCAGCCAAGGGACAGGGGTTTATGAGCAGTTCTTC.

V usage is TRBV5-1 and J usage is TRBJ2-5; 7 nucleotides line up with TRBD1. This CDR3 is 15 amino acids long. The germline gives CDR1 SGHRS, CDR2 YFSETQ. Germline trimming cut 0 bases from V and 5 bases from J; bases unmatched to any gene: 7. CDR3 sequence: CASSLAGTEVETQYF. The CDR3 bases are TGCGCCAGCAGCTTGGCAGGGACAGAGGTCGAGACCCAGTACTTC.

This chain links TRBV7-2 with TRBJ2-5; TRBD2 might be the D (6 bases). The CDR3 length is 14 residues. V lost 7 bases and J 3 bases, leaving 15 bases between the germline ends. The germline V gene has CDR1 SGHTA and CDR2 FQGNSA. The CDR3 DNA reads as TGTGCCAGCACCCTCCGTTGGGGGGAAGAGACCCAGTACTTC. Translation gives CASTLRWGEETQYF.

This CDR3 is CASSLGAGNTGELFF. The CDR3 DNA sequence: TGTGCCAGCAGCTTAGGAGCCGGGAACACCGGGGAGCTGTTTTTT. The rearrangement links TRBV7-2 to TRBJ2-2; D unclear. CDR1 SGHTA and CDR2 FQGNSA come from the germline V gene. This CDR3 spans 15 amino acids. Trimming left V 1 base short and J 1 base short, with 7 bases between.

The V call is TRBV19, the J call TRBJ1-2, with 7 nucleotides matching TRBD1. The germline gives CDR1 LNHDA, CDR2 SQIVND (reference sequence). The CDR3 consists of 18 residues. With 7 bases clipped from V and 3 bases from J, the junction kept 20 bases outside the gene matches. The CDR3 loop is CASISRPDRRLPYYGYTF. The DNA of the CDR3 is TGTGCCAGTATATCTCGGCCGGACAGGAGGTTACCCTACTATGGCTACACCTTC.

This clone was recorded at least ten times. The chain couples TRBV5-4 to TRBJ1-2; maybe TRBD1 (5 bases). The ends were cut back, 4 bases at V and 3 bases at J, with 13 bases in the middle. Germline CDR1 reads SGHNT; CDR2 reads YYREEE (reference sequence). The CDR3 loop spans 14 amino acids. The CDR3 loop reads CASSKADRYYGYTF. CDR3 nucleotides: TGTGCCAGCAGCAAAGCCGACAGATACTATGGCTACACCTTC.

The V call is TRBV4-3, the J call TRBJ2-6; D unresolved. In germline, CDR1 is LGHNA, CDR2 YSLEER. V dropped 1 base and J dropped 4 bases, with 5 bases sitting between them. The length of the CDR3 is 14 residues. CDR3: CASSQVAGANVLTF. CDR3 sequence (DNA): TGCGCCAGCAGCCAAGTAGCAGGGGCCAACGTCCTGACTTTC.

V usage is TRBV3-1 (or the pseudogene TRBV3-2) and J usage is TRBJ2-1; 9 nucleotides line up with TRBD1. J lost 9 bases, V lost 1 base, and 10 bases had no gene match. Germline lookup yields CDR1 LGHDT and CDR2 YNNKEL (reference sequence). CDR3 size: 16 residues. The CDR3 bases are TGTGCCAGCAGCCAAGCGGGACAGGGATTCCGGATTGAGCAGTTCTTC. It codes for CASSQAGQGFRIEQFF.

The chain joins TRBV4-3 to TRBJ2-5, with 7 bases lining up with TRBD2. Germline loops: CDR1 LGHNA, CDR2 YSLEER. The CDR3 runs to 15 residues. V dropped 4 bases and J dropped 7; count of bases not matched to a gene: 12. CDR3 loop: CASSPSTGGGTTQYF. CDR3 DNA: TGCGCCAGCAGCCCCTCGACTGGGGGGGGGACGACCCAGTACTTC.

Here the CDR3 reads CASSLRWDEQFF. In DNA form, the CDR3 reads TGTGCCAGCAGCCTGAGGTGGGATGAGCAGTTCTTC. The genes are TRBV11-1 and TRBJ2-1; D is ambiguous. Germline V gives CDR1 SGHAT, CDR2 FQDESV (reference sequence). CDR3 length: 12 residues. V dropped 5 bases and J dropped 8 bases, with 10 bases sitting between them. The complete variable domain, with remaining parts taken from reference TRBV11-1 and TRBJ2-1, reads EAEVAQSPRYKITEKSQAVAFWCDPISGHATLYWYRQILGQGPELLVQFQDESVVDDSQLPKDRFSAERLKGVDSTLKIQPAELGDSAMYLCASSLRWDEQFFGPGTRLTVL.

V is TRBV5-1 and J is TRBJ2-7; perhaps TRBD1 as D (6 bases). The V end lost 0 bases, the J end lost 9 bases, and 13 bases lay between the germline ends. The germline CDR1 and CDR2 sequences are SGHRS and YFSETQ. The CDR3 contains 13 residues. The CDR3 coding sequence is TGCGCCAGCAGCTTGGGGTGGACAGCAGGGCAGTACTTC. The encoded protein is CASSLGWTAGQYF.